The rows below give T cell receptor beta chains drawn from one sample of a study of PD-1 blockade in mismatch repair-deficient tumors. Profiled with immunoSEQ multiplex PCR; TCRdb holds only in-frame clones, not every one. The sample contains 77,000 or so clones, approximately 80% of which appear only once. The material was peripheral blood, obtained 44 weeks after starting pembrolizumab. The receptor set was obtained from an adult with mismatch repair-deficient cancer. CDR3s include the opening cysteine and the closing phenylalanine or tryptophan. D genes are given only for firm matches. A clone size is listed for some rows: how often the clone was seen (once, few, many), or a class if it is expanded.

clone size: few
D gene: TRBD1
V gene: TRBV27
J gene: TRBJ2-7
CDR3 protein: CASSLSTGQGILEQYF
CDR3 DNA: TGTGCCAGCAGTTTATCAACGGGACAGGGAATACTGGAGCAGTACTTC

clone size: NA
D gene: NA
V gene: TRBV6-1
J gene: TRBJ2-1
CDR3 protein: CASSEKGLWNEQFF
CDR3 DNA: TGTGCCAGCAGTGAAAAGGGCCTCTGGAATGAGCAGTTCTTC

clone size: once
D gene: TRBD2
V gene: TRBV19
J gene: TRBJ2-1
CDR3 protein: CASRPGLAGGSPYNEQFF
CDR3 DNA: TGTGCCAGTAGACCGGGACTAGCGGGAGGTTCCCCCTACAATGAGCAGTTCTTC

clone size: NA
D gene: NA
V gene: TRBV11-3
J gene: TRBJ2-6
CDR3 protein: CASSPLGSGANVLTF
CDR3 DNA: TGTGCCAGCAGCCCCTTGGGCTCTGGGGCCAACGTCCTGACTTTC

clone size: NA
D gene: TRBD1
V gene: TRBV6-5
J gene: TRBJ1-5
CDR3 protein: CASSGGTDSNQPQHF
CDR3 DNA: TGTGCCAGCAGTGGAGGGACAGATAGCAATCAGCCCCAGCATTTT

clone size: NA
D gene: NA
V gene: TRBV29-1
J gene: TRBJ1-2
CDR3 protein: CSVEGLAQAGGYTF
CDR3 DNA: TGCAGCGTTGAAGGGCTGGCACAGGCCGGCGGCTACACCTTC

clone size: NA
D gene: TRBD2
V gene: TRBV7-9
J gene: TRBJ2-1
CDR3 protein: CASSLKLAGSYNEQFF
CDR3 DNA: TGTGCCAGCAGCTTAAAACTAGCGGGGTCCTACAATGAGCAGTTCTTC

clone size: NA
D gene: TRBD2
V gene: TRBV29-1
J gene: TRBJ2-7
CDR3 protein: CSVVGGGAHEQYF
CDR3 DNA: TGCAGCGTTGTCGGGGGAGGGGCGCACGAGCAGTACTTC

clone size: NA
D gene: NA
V gene: TRBV11-3
J gene: TRBJ2-4
CDR3 protein: CASSLDGGNLAKNIQYF
CDR3 DNA: TGTGCCAGCAGCTTAGATGGGGGAAACCTAGCCAAAAACATTCAGTACTTC

clone size: NA
D gene: TRBD1
V gene: TRBV23-1
J gene: TRBJ1-1
CDR3 protein: CASSHTDRRSTGKAFF
CDR3 DNA: TGCGCCAGCAGTCACACGGACAGGCGATCAACTGGGAAAGCTTTCTTT

clone size: few
D gene: NA
V gene: TRBV4-3
J gene: TRBJ2-7
CDR3 protein: CASSQGMAETYEQYF
CDR3 DNA: TGCGCCAGCAGCCAAGGGATGGCGGAGACCTACGAGCAGTACTTC

clone size: NA
D gene: TRBD2
V gene: TRBV5-1
J gene: TRBJ2-1
CDR3 protein: CASSLKLAGGLVDNEQFF
CDR3 DNA: TGCGCCAGCAGCTTAAAACTAGCGGGAGGCCTTGTGGACAATGAGCAGTTCTTC

clone size: NA
D gene: TRBD1
V gene: TRBV11-2
J gene: TRBJ1-1
CDR3 protein: CASSPGLRGMNTEAFF
CDR3 DNA: TGTGCCAGCAGTCCGGGCCTCAGGGGGATGAACACTGAAGCTTTCTTT

clone size: NA
D gene: NA
V gene: TRBV5-1
J gene: TRBJ2-1
CDR3 protein: CASSVTPGGDNEQFF
CDR3 DNA: TGCGCCAGCAGCGTCACACCCGGAGGTGACAATGAGCAGTTCTTC

clone size: NA
D gene: NA
V gene: TRBV5-1
J gene: TRBJ2-7
CDR3 protein: CASSLAPSYEQYF
CDR3 DNA: TGCGCCAGCAGCTTGGCCCCCTCGTACGAGCAGTACTTC

clone size: few
D gene: NA
V gene: TRBV12-1
J gene: TRBJ2-1
CDR3 protein: CASSEDYVCGRGNEQFF
CDR3 DNA: NA

clone size: NA
D gene: NA
V gene: TRBV6-5
J gene: TRBJ2-3
CDR3 protein: CASSYRWGADTQYF
CDR3 DNA: TGTGCCAGCAGTTACCGCTGGGGGGCAGATACGCAGTATTTT

clone size: NA
D gene: TRBD2
V gene: TRBV7-9
J gene: TRBJ2-1
CDR3 protein: CASSSPTSGQYNEQFF
CDR3 DNA: TGTGCCAGCAGCTCCCCGACTAGCGGGCAATACAATGAGCAGTTCTTC

clone size: NA
D gene: NA
V gene: TRBV19
J gene: TRBJ2-3
CDR3 protein: CASSIPGVTDTQYF
CDR3 DNA: TGTGCCAGTAGTATTCCAGGGGTAACAGATACGCAGTATTTT

clone size: NA
D gene: NA
V gene: TRBV15
J gene: TRBJ2-1
CDR3 protein: CATSRAAGVEQFF
CDR3 DNA: TGTGCCACCAGCAGGGCGGCCGGGGTTGAGCAGTTCTTC

clone size: NA
D gene: NA
V gene: TRBV7-2
J gene: TRBJ2-2
CDR3 protein: CASSEQGYGGELFF
CDR3 DNA: TGTGCCAGCAGCGAACAGGGATATGGCGGGGAGCTGTTTTTT

clone size: NA
D gene: NA
V gene: TRBV7-8
J gene: TRBJ2-1
CDR3 protein: CASSLVPEDEQFF
CDR3 DNA: TGTGCCAGCAGCTTAGTTCCCGAGGATGAGCAGTTCTTC

clone size: few
D gene: NA
V gene: TRBV19
J gene: TRBJ2-7
CDR3 protein: CASSIAGPFYEQYF
CDR3 DNA: TGTGCCAGTAGTATTGCAGGGCCCTTCTACGAGCAGTACTTC

clone size: few
D gene: NA
V gene: TRBV7-2
J gene: TRBJ1-5
CDR3 protein: CASSPHWGNQPQHF
CDR3 DNA: TGTGCCAGCAGCCCGCACTGGGGCAATCAGCCCCAGCATTTT

clone size: NA
D gene: NA
V gene: TRBV5-4
J gene: TRBJ1-4
CDR3 protein: CASSLSRGQEKLFF
CDR3 DNA: TGTGCCAGCAGCTTAAGTCGAGGGCAAGAAAAACTGTTTTTT

clone size: NA
D gene: TRBD2
V gene: TRBV4-2
J gene: TRBJ2-1
CDR3 protein: CASSQGSLAGVGEQFF
CDR3 DNA: TGTGCCAGCAGCCAAGGTTCCCTAGCGGGAGTCGGTGAGCAGTTCTTC

clone size: NA
D gene: TRBD2
V gene: TRBV7-2
J gene: TRBJ2-4
CDR3 protein: CASSLAGGLAKNIQYF
CDR3 DNA: TGTGCCAGCAGCTTAGCGGGAGGGCTAGCCAAAAACATTCAGTACTTC

clone size: few
D gene: TRBD1
V gene: TRBV6-5
J gene: TRBJ1-1
CDR3 protein: CASSFPGQHTEAFF
CDR3 DNA: TGTGCCAGCAGTTTTCCGGGACAGCACACTGAAGCTTTCTTT

clone size: NA
D gene: TRBD2
V gene: TRBV7-9
J gene: TRBJ2-5
CDR3 protein: CASRTIAGEKETQYF
CDR3 DNA: TGTGCCAGCAGGACAATAGCGGGAGAGAAAGAGACCCAGTACTTC